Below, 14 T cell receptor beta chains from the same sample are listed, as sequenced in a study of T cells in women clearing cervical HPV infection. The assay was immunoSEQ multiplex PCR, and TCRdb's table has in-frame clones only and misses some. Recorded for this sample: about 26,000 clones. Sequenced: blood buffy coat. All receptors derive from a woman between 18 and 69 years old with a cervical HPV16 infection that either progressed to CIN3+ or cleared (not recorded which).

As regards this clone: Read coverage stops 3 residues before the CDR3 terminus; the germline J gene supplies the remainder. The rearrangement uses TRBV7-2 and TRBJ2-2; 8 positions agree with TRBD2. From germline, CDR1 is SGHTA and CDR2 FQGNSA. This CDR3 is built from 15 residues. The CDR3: CASSLLSGGGSPLFF. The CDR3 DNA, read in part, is TGTGCCAGCAGCTTATTGTCGGGGGGGGGTTCACCG.

The DNA read from the CDR3 is TGTGCCAGCAGCTTCGGGGGAGCAGAAGGT. Translating gives CASSFGGAEG. Given in full, the CDR3 is CASSFGGAEGQYF. This chain uses TRBV7-2 with TRBJ2-4, with D maybe TRBD2 (6 bases). The read terminates 3 residues ahead of where the CDR3 ends, so the germline J gene completes it. Germline CDR1 reads SGHTA; CDR2 reads FQGNSA. The CDR3 length is 13 residues.

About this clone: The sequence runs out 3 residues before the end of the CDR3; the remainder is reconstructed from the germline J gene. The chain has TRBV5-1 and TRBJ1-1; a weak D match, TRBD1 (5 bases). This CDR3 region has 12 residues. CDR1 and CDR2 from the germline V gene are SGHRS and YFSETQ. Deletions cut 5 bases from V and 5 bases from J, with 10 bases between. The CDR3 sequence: CASRHRGTEAFF. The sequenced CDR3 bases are TGCGCCAGCAGACATCGGGGGACTGAA.

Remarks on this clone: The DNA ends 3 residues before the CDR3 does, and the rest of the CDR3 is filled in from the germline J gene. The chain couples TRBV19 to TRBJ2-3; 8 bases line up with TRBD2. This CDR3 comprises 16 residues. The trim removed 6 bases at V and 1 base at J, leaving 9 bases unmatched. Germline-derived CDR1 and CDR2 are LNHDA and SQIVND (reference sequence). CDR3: CASSPGGARGTDTQYF. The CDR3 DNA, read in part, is TGTGCCAGTAGCCCCGGGGGGGCGCGGGGCACAGATACG. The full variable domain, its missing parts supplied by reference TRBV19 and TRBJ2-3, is DGGITQSPKYLFRKEGQNVTLSCEQNLNHDAMYWYRQDPGQGLRLIYYSQIVNDFQKGDIAEGYSVSREKKESFPLTVTSAQKNPTAFYLCASSPGGARGTDTQYFGPGTRLTVL.

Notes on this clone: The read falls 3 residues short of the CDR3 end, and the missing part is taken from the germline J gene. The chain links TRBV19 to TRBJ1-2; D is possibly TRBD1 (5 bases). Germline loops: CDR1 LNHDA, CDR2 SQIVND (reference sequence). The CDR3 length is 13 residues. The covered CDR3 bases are TGTGCCAGTAGTATCGGCAGGGCTTACGAC. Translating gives CASSIGRAYD. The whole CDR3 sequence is CASSIGRAYDYTF.

The CDR3 reads CASRLPGGTTNEKLFF. The sequenced CDR3 bases are TGTGCCAGCAGACTCCCGGGGGGGACAACTAATGAAAAA. The rearrangement uses TRBV2 and TRBJ1-4; perhaps TRBD1 as D (5 bases). The CDR3 extends 3 residues past the end of the read, so its final part is completed from the germline J gene. The CDR3 runs to 16 residues. Trimming left V 6 bases short and J 0 bases short, with 14 bases between. The germline V gene has CDR1 SNHLY and CDR2 FYNNEI.

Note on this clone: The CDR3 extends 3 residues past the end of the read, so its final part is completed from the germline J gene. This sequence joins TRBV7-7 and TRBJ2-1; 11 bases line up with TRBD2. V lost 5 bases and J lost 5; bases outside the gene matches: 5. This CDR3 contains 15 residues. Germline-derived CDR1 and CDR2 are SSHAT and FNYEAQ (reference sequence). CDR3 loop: CASSIGLAGNNEQFF. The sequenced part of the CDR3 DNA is TGTGCCAGCAGCATCGGACTAGCGGGTAACAATGAG.

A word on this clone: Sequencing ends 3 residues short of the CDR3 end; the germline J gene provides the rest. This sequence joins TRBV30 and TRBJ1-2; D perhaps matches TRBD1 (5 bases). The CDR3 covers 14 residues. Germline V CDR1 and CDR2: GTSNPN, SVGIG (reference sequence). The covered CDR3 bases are TGTGCCTGGAGTGTGGGACTATCCTCAGATACC. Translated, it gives CAWSVGLSSDT. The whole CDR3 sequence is CAWSVGLSSDTYTF.

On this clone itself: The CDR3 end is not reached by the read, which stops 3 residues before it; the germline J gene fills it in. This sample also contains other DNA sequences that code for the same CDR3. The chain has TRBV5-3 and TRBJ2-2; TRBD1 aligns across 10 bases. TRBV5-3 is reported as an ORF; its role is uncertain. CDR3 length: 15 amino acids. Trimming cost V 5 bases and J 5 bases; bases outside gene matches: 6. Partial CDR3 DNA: TGTGCCAGAAGGATGGACAGGGGGTGTACCGGGGAG. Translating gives CARRMDRGCTGE. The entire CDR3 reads CARRMDRGCTGELFF.

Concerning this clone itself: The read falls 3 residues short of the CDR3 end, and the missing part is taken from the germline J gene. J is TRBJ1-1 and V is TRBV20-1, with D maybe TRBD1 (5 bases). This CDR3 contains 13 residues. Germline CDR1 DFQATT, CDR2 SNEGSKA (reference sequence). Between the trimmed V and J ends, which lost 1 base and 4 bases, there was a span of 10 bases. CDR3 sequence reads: CSARGLQATEAFF. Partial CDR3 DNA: TGCAGTGCTAGAGGATTACAGGCCACTGAA.

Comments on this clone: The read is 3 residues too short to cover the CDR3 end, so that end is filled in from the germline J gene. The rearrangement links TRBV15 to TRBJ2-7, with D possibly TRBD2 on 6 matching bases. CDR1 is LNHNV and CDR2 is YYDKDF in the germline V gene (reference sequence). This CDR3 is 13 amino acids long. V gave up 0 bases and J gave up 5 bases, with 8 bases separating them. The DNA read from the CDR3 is TGTGCCACCAGCAGAGATGGAGGGGACGAG. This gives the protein CATSRDGGDE. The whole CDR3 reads CATSRDGGDEQYF.

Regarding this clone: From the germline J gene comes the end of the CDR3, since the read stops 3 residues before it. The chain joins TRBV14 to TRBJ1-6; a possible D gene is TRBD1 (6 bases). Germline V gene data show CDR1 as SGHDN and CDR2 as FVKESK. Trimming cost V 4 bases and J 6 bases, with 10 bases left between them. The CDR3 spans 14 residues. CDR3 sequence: CASSPSQGNSPLHF. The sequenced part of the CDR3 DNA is TGTGCCAGCAGCCCATCACAGGGTAATTCACCC.

The CDR3 bases that were read are TGCAGTGCTAGACCGGACAGGGTTGAAGCCCCATGGGGCTACGAC. Encoded protein: CSARPDRVEAPWGYD. The full CDR3 reads CSARPDRVEAPWGYDYTF. This chain connects TRBV20-1 to TRBJ1-2, with TRBD1 matching over 8 bases. The read finishes 3 residues shy of the CDR3 end, and the germline J gene is used to complete it. The CDR3 is 18 amino acids. Per the germline V gene, CDR1 is DFQATT and CDR2 is SNEGSKA (reference sequence).

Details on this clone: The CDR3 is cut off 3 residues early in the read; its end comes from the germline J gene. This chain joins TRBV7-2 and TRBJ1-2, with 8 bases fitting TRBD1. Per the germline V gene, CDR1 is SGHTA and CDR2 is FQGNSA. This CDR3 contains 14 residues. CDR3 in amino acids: CASSPGQAAGDYTF. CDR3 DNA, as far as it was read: TGTGCCAGCAGCCCGGGACAGGCTGCGGGGGAC.